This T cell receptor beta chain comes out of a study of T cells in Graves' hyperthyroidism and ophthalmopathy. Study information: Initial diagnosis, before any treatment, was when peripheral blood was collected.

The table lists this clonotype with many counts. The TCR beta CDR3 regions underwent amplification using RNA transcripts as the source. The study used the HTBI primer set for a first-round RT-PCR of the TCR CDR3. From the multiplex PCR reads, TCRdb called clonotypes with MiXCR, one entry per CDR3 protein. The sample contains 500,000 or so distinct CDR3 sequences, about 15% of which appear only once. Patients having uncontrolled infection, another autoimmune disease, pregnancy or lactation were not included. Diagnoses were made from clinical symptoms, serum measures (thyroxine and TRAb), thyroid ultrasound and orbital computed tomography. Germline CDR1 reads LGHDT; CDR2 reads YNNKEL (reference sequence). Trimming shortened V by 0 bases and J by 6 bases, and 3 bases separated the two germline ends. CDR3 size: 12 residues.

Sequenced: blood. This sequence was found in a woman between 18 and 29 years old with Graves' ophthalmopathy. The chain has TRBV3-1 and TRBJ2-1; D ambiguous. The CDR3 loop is CASSQEGNEQFF. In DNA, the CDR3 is TGTGCCAGCAGCCAAGAGGGCAATGAGCAGTTCTTC.